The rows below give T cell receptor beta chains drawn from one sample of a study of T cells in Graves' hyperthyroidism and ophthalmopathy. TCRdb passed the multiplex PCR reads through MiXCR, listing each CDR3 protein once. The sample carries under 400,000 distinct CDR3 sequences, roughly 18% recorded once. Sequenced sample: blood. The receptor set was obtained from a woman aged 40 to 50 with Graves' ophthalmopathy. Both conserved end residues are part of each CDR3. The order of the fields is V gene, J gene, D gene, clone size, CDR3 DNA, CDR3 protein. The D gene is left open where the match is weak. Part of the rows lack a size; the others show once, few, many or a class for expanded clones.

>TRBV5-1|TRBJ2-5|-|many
TGCGCCAGCAGCTTGGCCCAGCGGTACCAAGAGACCCAGTACTTC
CASSLAQRYQETQYF
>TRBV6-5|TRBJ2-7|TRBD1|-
TGTGCCAGCAGTTTGGACAGGGCGGGCGAGCAGTACTTC
CASSLDRAGEQYF
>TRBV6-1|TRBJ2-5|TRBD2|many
TGTGCCAGCAGTGAACAGACTAGCTCGCAAGAGACCCAGTACTTC
CASSEQTSSQETQYF
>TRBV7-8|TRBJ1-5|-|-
TGTGCCAGCAGCTCGGGCATTAATCAGCCCCAGCATTTT
CASSSGINQPQHF
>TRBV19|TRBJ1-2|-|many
TGTGCCAGTAGTATCAACGAGGCTAACTATGGCTACACCTTC
CASSINEANYGYTF
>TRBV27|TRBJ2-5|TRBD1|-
TGTGCCAGCAGCCGCCCCCGGGACAGGCCACAAGAGACCCAGTACTTC
CASSRPRDRPQETQYF
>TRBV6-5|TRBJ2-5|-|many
TGTGCCAGCAGTTACTCTGGGGGGGAGACCCAGTACTTC
CASSYSGGETQYF
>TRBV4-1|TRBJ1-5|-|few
TGCGCCAGCAGCCAAGTGGCGGGGGGAGGTGGCAATCAGCCCCAGCATTTT
CASSQVAGGGGNQPQHF
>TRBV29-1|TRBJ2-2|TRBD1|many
TGCAGCGTAGAAACAGGGGACGCCACCGGGGAGCTGTTTTTT
CSVETGDATGELFF
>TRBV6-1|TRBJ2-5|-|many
TGTGCCAGCAAAACACCTGCGGAGACCCAGTACTTC
CASKTPAETQYF
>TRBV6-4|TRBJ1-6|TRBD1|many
TGTGCCAGCAGGGGGACAGGGGACTCACCCCTCCACTTT
CASRGTGDSPLHF
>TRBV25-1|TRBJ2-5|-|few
TGTGCCAGCCGCCAGGGAGGGGGGCAGGCAGAGACCCAGTACTTC
CASRQGGGQAETQYF
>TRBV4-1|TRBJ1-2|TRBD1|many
TGCGCCAGCAGCCCTGGGGACAGGGTGGATGGCTACACCTTC
CASSPGDRVDGYTF
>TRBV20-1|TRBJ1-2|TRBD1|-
TGCAGTGCTAGTGACAGGGTCTATGGCTACACCTTC
CSASDRVYGYTF
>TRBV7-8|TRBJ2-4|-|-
TGTGCCAGCAGCGCCCAGCCGGTTGGGGCCAAAAACATTCAGTACTTC
CASSAQPVGAKNIQYF
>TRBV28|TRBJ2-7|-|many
TGTGCCAGCAGTTTGGAAGGACCCTACGAGCAGTACTTC
CASSLEGPYEQYF
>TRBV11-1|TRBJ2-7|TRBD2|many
TGTGCCAGCAGGAGACTAGGCGGGAGATCAGGTGACGAGCAGTACTTC
CASRRLGGRSGDEQYF
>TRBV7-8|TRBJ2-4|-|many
TGTGCCAGCAGCTCCTCGCGAAACATTCAGTACTTC
CASSSSRNIQYF